This note documents a single TCR beta chain sequence. Antigen: not known. These data are taken from a study of cytomegalovirus exposure and HLA in healthy donors. Primers: 60 Vbeta forward and 13 Jbeta reverse. TCRdb keeps only in-frame clones here, not all; method: immunoSEQ multiplex PCR. The table lists 35,000 to 40,000 clones, more than 70% of them singletons. Regarding the study as a whole: An analysis done earlier found most TCR beta V segments productive about 90% or about 30% of the time. A later examination showed that TCR association rates differed by HLA locus, with DRB1 most and HLA-C fewest.

With 3 bases removed from V and 1 base from J, the gap between germline ends came to 14 bases. This CDR3 spans 16 amino acids. Germline assignment: CDR1 LGHNA and CDR2 YNFKEQ. Sequencing was performed on PBMCs. This sequence originates from a woman aged 30 to 39 in good health and CMV-seropositive. The rearrangement joins TRBV4-2 to TRBJ2-3; D gene ambiguous. CDR3 DNA: TGTGCCAGCAGCCATATCGGCGTAGCTGGCACAGATACGCAGTATTTT. Its translation is CASSHIGVAGTDTQYF.